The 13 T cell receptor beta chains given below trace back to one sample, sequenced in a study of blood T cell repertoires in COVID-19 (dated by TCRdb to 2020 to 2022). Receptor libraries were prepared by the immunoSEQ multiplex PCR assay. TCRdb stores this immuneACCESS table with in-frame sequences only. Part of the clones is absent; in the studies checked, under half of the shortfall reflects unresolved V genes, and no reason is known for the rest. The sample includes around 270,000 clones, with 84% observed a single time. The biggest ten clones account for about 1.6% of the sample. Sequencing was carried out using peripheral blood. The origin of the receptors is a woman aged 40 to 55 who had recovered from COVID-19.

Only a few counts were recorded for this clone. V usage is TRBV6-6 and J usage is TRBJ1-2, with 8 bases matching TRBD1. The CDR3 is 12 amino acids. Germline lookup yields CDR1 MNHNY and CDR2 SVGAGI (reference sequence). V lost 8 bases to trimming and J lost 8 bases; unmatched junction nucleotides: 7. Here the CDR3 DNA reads TGTGCCAGCCCTGGACAGGGCGGAGGCTACACCTTC. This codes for CASPGQGGGYTF.

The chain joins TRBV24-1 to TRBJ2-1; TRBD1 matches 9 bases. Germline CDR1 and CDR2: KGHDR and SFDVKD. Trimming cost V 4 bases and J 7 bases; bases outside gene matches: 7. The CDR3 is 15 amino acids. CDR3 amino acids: CATSEGRTGANEQFF. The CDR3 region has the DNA TGTGCCACCAGTGAGGGAAGGACAGGGGCTAATGAGCAGTTCTTC.

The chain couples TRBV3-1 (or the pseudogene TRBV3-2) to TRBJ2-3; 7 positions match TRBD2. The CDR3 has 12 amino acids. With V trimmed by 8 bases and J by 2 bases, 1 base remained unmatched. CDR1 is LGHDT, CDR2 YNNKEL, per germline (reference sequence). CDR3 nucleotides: TGTGCCAGCCGGGGGGTCACAGATACGCAGTATTTT. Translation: CASRGVTDTQYF.

The chain's CDR3 is CASSREEARLRDSREKLFF. The CDR3 nucleotides read TGCGCCAGCAGCCGAGAAGAGGCACGCCTCCGGGACAGTCGGGAAAAACTGTTTTTT. The V and J genes are TRBV4-1 and TRBJ1-4, with TRBD1 matching 7 bases. Germline CDR1 is MGHRA and CDR2 is YSYEKL. Trimming cost V 4 bases and J 8 bases; bases outside gene matches: 22. CDR3 length equals 19 residues.

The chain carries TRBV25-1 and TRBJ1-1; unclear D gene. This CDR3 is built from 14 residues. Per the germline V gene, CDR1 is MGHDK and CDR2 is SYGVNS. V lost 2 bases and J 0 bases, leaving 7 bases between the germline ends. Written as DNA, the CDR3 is TGTGCCAGCAGTGAAAGAGCCGTGAACACTGAAGCTTTCTTT. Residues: CASSERAVNTEAFF.

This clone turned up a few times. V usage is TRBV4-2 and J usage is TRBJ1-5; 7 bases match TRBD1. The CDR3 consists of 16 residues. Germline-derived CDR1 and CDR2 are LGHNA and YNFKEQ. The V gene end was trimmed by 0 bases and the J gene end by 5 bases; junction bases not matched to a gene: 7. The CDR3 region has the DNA TGTGCCAGCAGCCAAGAGGTGAACCAGGGGGATCAGCCCCAGCATTTT. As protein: CASSQEVNQGDQPQHF.

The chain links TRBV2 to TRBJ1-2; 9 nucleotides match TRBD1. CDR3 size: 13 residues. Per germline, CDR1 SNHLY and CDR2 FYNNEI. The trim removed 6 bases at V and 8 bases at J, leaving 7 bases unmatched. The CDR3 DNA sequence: TGTGCCAGCAGAGACAGGGGGATAGAAGGCTACACCTTC. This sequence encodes CASRDRGIEGYTF. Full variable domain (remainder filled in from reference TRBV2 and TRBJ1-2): EPEVTQTPSHQVTQMGQEVILRCVPISNHLYFYWYRQILGQKVEFLVSFYNNEISEKSEIFDDQFSVERPDGSNFTLKIRSTKLEDSAMYFCASRDRGIEGYTFGSGTRLTVV.

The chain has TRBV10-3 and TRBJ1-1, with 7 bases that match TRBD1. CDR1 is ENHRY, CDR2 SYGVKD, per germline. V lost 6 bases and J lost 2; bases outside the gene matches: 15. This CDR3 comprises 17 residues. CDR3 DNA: TGTGCCATCAGAGGACAGGAAGGCCGGGGAGATAACACTGAAGCTTTCTTT. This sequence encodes CAIRGQEGRGDNTEAFF.

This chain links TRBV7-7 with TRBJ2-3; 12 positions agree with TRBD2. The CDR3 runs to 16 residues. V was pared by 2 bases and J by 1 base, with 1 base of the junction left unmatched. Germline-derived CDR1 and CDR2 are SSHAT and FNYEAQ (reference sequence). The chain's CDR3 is CASSLTSGGRTDTQYF. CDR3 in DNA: TGTGCCAGCAGCTTAACTAGCGGGGGGCGCACAGATACGCAGTATTTT.

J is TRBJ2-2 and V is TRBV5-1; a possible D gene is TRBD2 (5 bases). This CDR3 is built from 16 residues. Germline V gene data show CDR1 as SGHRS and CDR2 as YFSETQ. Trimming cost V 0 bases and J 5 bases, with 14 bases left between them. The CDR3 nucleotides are TGCGCCAGCAGCTTGGTTCCGGTATCGGGGACCGGGGAGCTGTTTTTT. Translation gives CASSLVPVSGTGELFF.

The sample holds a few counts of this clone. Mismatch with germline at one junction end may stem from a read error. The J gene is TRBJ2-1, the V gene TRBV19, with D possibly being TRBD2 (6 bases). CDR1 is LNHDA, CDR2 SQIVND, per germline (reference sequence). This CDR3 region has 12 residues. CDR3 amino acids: CASSRIGTLVIF. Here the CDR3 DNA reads TGTGCCAGTAGTAGGATCGGGACTCTCGTGATCTTC.

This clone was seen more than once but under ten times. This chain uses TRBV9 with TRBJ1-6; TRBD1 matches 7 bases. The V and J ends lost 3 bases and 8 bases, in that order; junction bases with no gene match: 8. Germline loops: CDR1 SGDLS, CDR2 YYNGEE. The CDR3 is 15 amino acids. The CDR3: CASSDRTGSHSPLHF. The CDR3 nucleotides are TGTGCCAGCAGCGACCGGACAGGCAGTCATTCACCCCTCCACTTT.

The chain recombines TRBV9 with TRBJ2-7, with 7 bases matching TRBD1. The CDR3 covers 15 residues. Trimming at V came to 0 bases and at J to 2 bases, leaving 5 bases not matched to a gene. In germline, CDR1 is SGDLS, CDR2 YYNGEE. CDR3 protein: CASSVDPGTAYEQYF. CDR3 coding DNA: TGTGCCAGCAGCGTAGACCCCGGGACAGCCTACGAGCAGTACTTC.